This is a list of T cell receptor beta chains from one sample in a study of blood T cell repertoires in COVID-19. Some clones are missing from TCRdb's copy, which holds only in-frame ones; the method was immunoSEQ multiplex PCR. The data hold about 320,000 clones, with 89% observed a single time. Sequencing was performed on peripheral blood. The origin of the receptors is a woman younger than 45 with COVID-19, enrolled during active disease. CDR3s include the opening cysteine and the closing phenylalanine or tryptophan. The D gene is left open where the match is weak. Clone size appears in some rows only: once, few, many, or a class for an expanded clone.

clone size	CDR3 length	D gene	J gene	V gene	CDR3 DNA	CDR3 protein
once	13	TRBD2	TRBJ2-7	TRBV6-2/TRBV6-3	TGTGCCAGCAGTTACCCCGGACTAGCCGAGCAGTACTTC	CASSYPGLAEQYF
once	15	.	TRBJ2-3	TRBV19	TGTGCCAGTAGTGCCCTTTCGGGGTTCACAGATACGCAGTATTTT	CASSALSGFTDTQYF
.	13	.	TRBJ2-1	TRBV6-5	TGTGCCAGCAGTATCGTCCTGTACAATGAGCAGTTCTTC	CASSIVLYNEQFF
.	20	TRBD2	TRBJ2-1	TRBV24-1	TGTGCCACCAGTGATGACTTGTGGAAGCGGGGGGGCGTCTCCTACAATGAGCAGTTCTTC	CATSDDLWKRGGVSYNEQFF
.	15	TRBD1	TRBJ1-1	TRBV5-6	TGTGCCAGCAGCCGGGGAGGACAGGGGAACACTGAAGCTTTCTTT	CASSRGGQGNTEAFF
.	13	.	TRBJ1-2	TRBV2	TGTGCCAGCAGTCCCGACAGCTACTATGGCTACACCTTC	CASSPDSYYGYTF
.	16	TRBD2	TRBJ2-7	TRBV9	TGTGCCAGCAGCCTTAACGCGGGGGGGCTTGTATACGAGCAGTACTTC	CASSLNAGGLVYEQYF
.	15	.	TRBJ1-1	TRBV2	TGTGCCAGCAGCGGGGGGCAGGGGCGCAGCACTGAAGCTTTCTTT	CASSGGQGRSTEAFF
.	14	TRBD1	TRBJ1-4	TRBV7-9	TGTGCCAGCAGCCCAGGGACAGGGACGGGAAAACTGTTTTTT	CASSPGTGTGKLFF
.	13	.	TRBJ2-7	TRBV6-5	TGTGCCAGCAGCCCCACCCCCGTACGGGAGCAGTACTTC	CASSPTPVREQYF
.	15	.	TRBJ2-1	TRBV2	TGTGCCCTCCCTGGGCTTTCAAGCTCCTACAATGAGCAGTTCTTC	CALPGLSSSYNEQFF
.	14	.	TRBJ1-1	TRBV5-1	TGCGCCAGCAGCTTGGGACAGGCGAACACTGAAGCTTTCTTT	CASSLGQANTEAFF
few	15	TRBD1	TRBJ2-7	TRBV5-1	TGCGCCAGTAGTACTCAGGGGGCGAGTTCCTACGAGCAGTACTTC	CASSTQGASSYEQYF
.	14	.	TRBJ2-5	TRBV7-2	TGTGCCAGCAGCTTAGAAGGGGCAGAAGAGACCCAGTACTTC	CASSLEGAEETQYF
once	15	TRBD1	TRBJ1-2	TRBV4-2	TGTGCCAGCAGCCAGGACCTGACAGGGTTCGACGTCTACACCTTC	CASSQDLTGFDVYTF
.	15	.	TRBJ2-5	TRBV7-7	TGTGCCAGCAGCCCTGGTTTGGGCAGGCACGAGACCCAGTACTTC	CASSPGLGRHETQYF
.	13	TRBD1	TRBJ2-7	TRBV27	TGTGCCAGCAGTTTTGGACAGGGCTACGAGCAGTACTTC	CASSFGQGYEQYF
.	17	.	TRBJ1-3	TRBV4-1	TGCGCCAGCAGCCAAGATAGCGGGTGGACAGCTGGAAACACCATATATTTT	CASSQDSGWTAGNTIYF
.	14	.	TRBJ1-1	TRBV27	TGTGCCAGCAGTTTAATCGGGATGAACACTGAAGCTTTCTTT	CASSLIGMNTEAFF
.	15	.	TRBJ2-6	TRBV5-1	TGCGCCAGCAGCCCAACAGTCTCTGGGGCCAACGTCCTGACTTTC	CASSPTVSGANVLTF
.	14	.	TRBJ1-6	TRBV2	TGTGCCAGCAGTGAAGAACACTATAATTCACCCCTCCACTTT	CASSEEHYNSPLHF
.	15	TRBD1	TRBJ1-6	TRBV27	TGTGCCAGCAGTTTAAGCAGGGGGATTAATTCACCCCTCCACTTT	CASSLSRGINSPLHF
.	18	.	TRBJ1-1	TRBV5-1	TGCGCCAGCAGCTTTGGAGCAGGGAGGGCTAGACCGAACACTGAAGCTTTCTTT	CASSFGAGRARPNTEAFF
.	15	.	TRBJ1-2	TRBV7-2	TGTGCCAGCCAGCGCCAGAGGAGTTCTAACTATGGCTACACCTTC	CASQRQRSSNYGYTF
few	16	.	TRBJ1-6	TRBV4-1	TGCGCCAGCAGCCAAGAGTTGACGGGGGGAAGGACACCCCTCCACTTT	CASSQELTGGRTPLHF
.	15	TRBD1	TRBJ1-2	TRBV2	TGTGCCAGCAGCGGTCCGGGACAGGAGACCTATGGCTACACCTTC	CASSGPGQETYGYTF
.	13	.	TRBJ2-1	TRBV5-8	TGTGCCAGCAGCTACGGCGGCTACAATGAGCAGTTCTTC	CASSYGGYNEQFF
.	16	.	TRBJ1-6	TRBV11-2	TGTGCCAGCAGCTTAAGGACAAGCTCCTATAATTCACCCCTCCACTTT	CASSLRTSSYNSPLHF
.	14	.	TRBJ1-2	TRBV7-9	TGTGCCAGCAGACTACCTGGACAAAACTATGGCTACACCTTC	CASRLPGQNYGYTF
.	15	.	TRBJ2-1	TRBV15	TGTGCCACCAGCACAGGGATCGTGGGGTACAATGAGCAGTTCTTC	CATSTGIVGYNEQFF
.	16	.	TRBJ1-6	TRBV7-9	TGTGCCAGCAGCAAGGGTTTAGGGGTATTAAATTCACCCCTCCACTTT	CASSKGLGVLNSPLHF
.	13	.	TRBJ1-2	TRBV7-2	TGTGCCAGCAGCTCTCAACGGGGGAATGGCTACACCTTC	CASSSQRGNGYTF
.	13	.	TRBJ2-2	TRBV10-1	TGCGCCAGCAGTTTTCAGGTCGCCGGGGAGCTGTTTTTT	CASSFQVAGELFF
.	12	.	TRBJ2-3	TRBV29-1	TGCAGCGTCTGGACAGGCACAGATACGCAGTATTTT	CSVWTGTDTQYF
.	15	TRBD2	TRBJ2-7	TRBV10-2	TGCGCCAGCAGAAGGAGCGGGGGGGGCCCTAGGGAGCAGTACTTC	CASRRSGGGPREQYF
.	16	.	TRBJ2-7	TRBV5-4	TGTGCCAGCAGCTTGGCCCAGCAGGGGTTACGGTACGAGCAGTACTTC	CASSLAQQGLRYEQYF
few	15	TRBD1	TRBJ1-1	TRBV25-1	TGTGCCAGCAGTGCCCCCGGGACAGGGGTTCCTGAAGCTTTCTTT	CASSAPGTGVPEAFF
.	18	.	TRBJ2-4	TRBV19	TGTGCCAGTAGTGTGCGGGGGACAGGCCAGCTAGCCAAAAACATTCAGTACTTC	CASSVRGTGQLAKNIQYF
.	12	.	TRBJ2-2	TRBV7-9	TGTGCCAGCAGCCCAAACACCGGGGAGCTGTTTTTT	CASSPNTGELFF
.	12	TRBD2	TRBJ2-5	TRBV2	TGTGCCAGCAGTCTAGCGGAAGAGACCCAGTACTTC	CASSLAEETQYF
.	14	.	TRBJ2-5	TRBV7-8	TGTGCCAGCAGTCCAAGGAGGGGCGGGGAGACCCAGTACTTC	CASSPRRGGETQYF